These T cell receptor beta chains were read from a single sample in a study of control samples from healthy donors and cancer patients. Profiling relied on immunoSEQ multiplex PCR, and the TCRdb table lists in-frame clones only, not all of them. The data contain under 200,000 clones, around 91% of them singletons. The sample taken for sequencing was blood. These receptor sequences come from a woman in her twenties or thirties in good health. Both conserved end residues are part of each CDR3. A D gene is named only where the DNA matches it firmly. Size is stated for part of the rows, as once, few or many counts, or as a class when the clone is expanded.

d_call clone_size j_call v_call cdr3_nt cdr3_aa
. . TRBJ1-1 TRBV6-5 TGTGCCAGCATGGTACAGGGGAACACTGAAGCTTTCTTT CASMVQGNTEAFF
. . TRBJ2-7 TRBV18 TGTGCCAGCTCCCGGACAGCCTCCTACGAGCAGTACTTC CASSRTASYEQYF
TRBD1 . TRBJ2-5 TRBV6-5 TGTGCCAGCCTACAGGGGAAGACCCAGTACTTC CASLQGKTQYF
. . TRBJ1-2 TRBV27 TGTGCCAGCAGTAGCAGGGTGGGTAACTATGGCTACACCTTC CASSSRVGNYGYTF
. . TRBJ1-5 TRBV18 TGTGCCAGCTCACGGGGGGCAAATCAGCCCCAGCATTTT CASSRGANQPQHF
. . TRBJ2-1 TRBV21-1 TGTGCCAGCAGCAAGCCAAAGAATGAGCAGTTCTTC CASSKPKNEQFF
TRBD2 . TRBJ2-7 TRBV24-1 TGTGCCACCAGTGATTGGGGGGGGAACTACGAGCAGTACTTC CATSDWGGNYEQYF
. . TRBJ2-5 TRBV9 TGTGCCAGCAGCGTAGCTACGTCTAGGAGTCAAGAGACCCAGTACTTC CASSVATSRSQETQYF
. . TRBJ2-1 TRBV9 TGTGCCAGCAGCGACAGATATAGCTCCTACAATGAGCAGTTCTTC CASSDRYSSYNEQFF
TRBD1 . TRBJ2-7 TRBV6-1 TGTGCCAGCAGTGAACCGGGACAGCTACCACGCGAGCAGTACTTC CASSEPGQLPREQYF
. medium-sized TRBJ1-2 TRBV19 TGTGCCAGTAGTACAGGGCGGGGCTACACCTTC CASSTGRGYTF
TRBD1 . TRBJ2-1 TRBV12-5 TGTGCTAGTGGTCAGGGACAGGGGCGCAATGAGCAGTTCTTC CASGQGQGRNEQFF
. . TRBJ1-5 TRBV30 TGTGCCTGGAGTGTACCGGGAGGGTATAAGCAGCCCCAGCATTTT CAWSVPGGYKQPQHF
. once TRBJ1-4 TRBV6-5 TGTGCCAGCAGTTACTCGACGGGGCCTAATGAAAAACTGTTTTTT CASSYSTGPNEKLFF
TRBD1 . TRBJ1-2 TRBV19 TGTGCCAGTAACGACAGGGACTATGGCTACACCTTC CASNDRDYGYTF
. . TRBJ2-3 TRBV24-1 TGTGCCACCCAGGGGCGCCGGGGAGATACGCAGTATTTT CATQGRRGDTQYF
TRBD1 . TRBJ1-2 TRBV7-9 TGTGCCAGCAGCGGGACAGGCACTAACTATGGCTACACCTTC CASSGTGTNYGYTF
. . TRBJ2-4 TRBV14 TGTGCCAGCAGCCAAGGGCTTGGGGACATTCAGTACTTC CASSQGLGDIQYF
. . TRBJ2-5 TRBV7-3 TGTGCCAGCAGTTCAAGTGGGGGGATGGAGACCCAGTACTTC CASSSSGGMETQYF
. . TRBJ1-2 TRBV6-6 TGTGCCAGCAGTTACGGCAACTATGGCTACACCTTC CASSYGNYGYTF
. . TRBJ1-5 TRBV19 TGTGCCAGTAGTATACGTGATAGCAATCAGCCCCAGCATTTT CASSIRDSNQPQHF
. few TRBJ1-5 TRBV7-2 TGTGCCAGCAGCTTATGGCAGGGTAGCAATCAGCCCCAGCATTTT CASSLWQGSNQPQHF
. . TRBJ1-5 TRBV4-2 TGTGCCAGCAGCCAAGGGTTCGGGGACAATCAGCCCCAGCATTTT CASSQGFGDNQPQHF
. . TRBJ2-5 TRBV28 TGTGCCAGCAGTGCGTGGGGGAAACAGACCCAGTACTTC CASSAWGKQTQYF
. . TRBJ2-7 TRBV6-2/TRBV6-3 TGTGCCAGCAGTTATCCCCCCGCGAGCGGAGCCTACGAGCAGTACTTC CASSYPPASGAYEQYF
TRBD1 . TRBJ1-2 TRBV3-1/TRBV3-2 TGTGCCAGCAGCCAAGTTCGACAGGGGGTAAATGGCTACACCTTC CASSQVRQGVNGYTF
. . TRBJ2-1 TRBV3-1/TRBV3-2 TGTGCCAGCAGCCAAGGGGTGGCGGTTGAGCAGTTCTTC CASSQGVAVEQFF
TRBD2 once TRBJ2-3 TRBV3-1/TRBV3-2 TGTGCCAGCAGCCAAGGCGCGGGAGGAACAGATACGCAGTATTTT CASSQGAGGTDTQYF
TRBD2 . TRBJ2-2 TRBV7-9 TGTGCCAGCAGCCCCGGGACTAGCGGGGAGCTGTTTTTT CASSPGTSGELFF
. . TRBJ2-3 TRBV5-1 TGCGCCAGCAGCTCAGGGGACACAGATACGCAGTATTTT CASSSGDTDTQYF
. . TRBJ1-5 TRBV27 TGTGCCAGCAGTTTAACGGGGGCGGATGGCAATCAGCCCCAGCATTTT CASSLTGADGNQPQHF
. . TRBJ1-1 TRBV7-9 TGTGCCAGCAGCTTGAACACTGAAGCTTTCTTT CASSLNTEAFF
. . TRBJ1-3 TRBV7-9 TGTGCCAGCAGCCCCACGACAGCGACTGGAAACACCATATATTTT CASSPTTATGNTIYF
. few TRBJ2-2 TRBV7-9 TGTGCCAGCAACTTACTTAAAGAGGGCGGGGAGCTGTTTTTT CASNLLKEGGELFF
. . TRBJ2-3 TRBV18 TGTGCCAGCTCACCACCGGGGGGAAGCACAGATACGCAGTATTTT CASSPPGGSTDTQYF
. . TRBJ1-1 TRBV18 TGTGCCAGCTCACCGGGCGGGGACACTGAAGCTTTCTTT CASSPGGDTEAFF
TRBD1 . TRBJ2-5 TRBV28 TGTGCCAGCAGCCCGACAGGGGGCGGTTTGGAGACCCAGTACTTC CASSPTGGGLETQYF
. . TRBJ2-7 TRBV15 TGTGCCACCAGCAGAGGTTGGGGAGTTTACGAGCAGTACTTC CATSRGWGVYEQYF
. . TRBJ2-2 TRBV14 TGTGCCAGCAGCCAAGCACAGGGAGCCGGGGAGCTGTTTTTT CASSQAQGAGELFF
TRBD1 . TRBJ2-4 TRBV27 TGTGCCAGCAGTTCCCCGGGACAGGGTAAAAACATTCAGTACTTC CASSSPGQGKNIQYF